These 22 T cell receptor beta chains were all obtained from the same sample, sequenced in a study of T cell responses to AZD1222 COVID-19 vaccine. The table came from immunoSEQ multiplex PCR; TCRdb's copy has only in-frame clones and leaves some out. The sample has some 170,000 clones; approximately 88% are singletons. The source was peripheral blood, collected on day 0 of AZD1222 vaccination. Every receptor here comes from an adult in good health.

This chain uses TRBV24-1 with TRBJ2-1; D is undetermined. This CDR3 region has 12 residues. The germline V gene encodes CDR1 KGHDR and CDR2 SFDVKD. V was cut by 1 base and J by 10 bases, with 7 bases left in between. CDR3: CATSDLTREQFF. The CDR3 DNA is TGTGCCACCAGTGATTTAACGAGGGAGCAGTTCTTC.

The gene calls are TRBV10-3 and TRBJ2-1; 10 nucleotides agree with TRBD2. V shed 4 bases and J 6 bases; nucleotides not matched to a gene: 9. Germline loops: CDR1 ENHRY, CDR2 SYGVKD. The CDR3 is made up of 16 amino acids. CDR3 DNA sequence: TGTGCCATCAGTGTAAGTCCTAGCGGGAGTGGCAATGAGCAGTTCTTC. Amino acid sequence: CAISVSPSGSGNEQFF.

The chain is built from TRBV4-2 and TRBJ1-5; D is ambiguous. This CDR3 spans 14 amino acids. CDR1 and CDR2 from the germline V gene are LGHNA and YNFKEQ. V was pared by 1 base and J by 1 base, with 5 bases between. CDR3 amino acids: CASSQGRSNQPQHF. In nucleotides, the CDR3 is TGTGCCAGCAGCCAAGGACGGAGCAATCAGCCCCAGCATTTT.

This chain uses TRBV7-2 with TRBJ2-1; TRBD2 matches 9 bases. The CDR3 loop spans 16 amino acids. Germline loops: CDR1 SGHTA, CDR2 FQGNSA. The J segment lost 4 bases and the V segment lost 1 base, leaving 5 bases of the junction unmatched. DNA for the CDR3: TGTGCCAGCAGCTTAGGTAGTAGCGGGAGTTACAATGAGCAGTTCTTC. Residues: CASSLGSSGSYNEQFF.

The chain couples TRBV4-2 to TRBJ2-2; D may be TRBD1 (5 bases). The CDR3 extends over 13 amino acids. Trimming removed 4 bases from V and 6 bases from J, with 9 bases in between. Per the germline V gene, CDR1 is LGHNA and CDR2 is YNFKEQ. In DNA, the CDR3 is TGTGCCAGCAGCCCCGGACAACCCGGGGAGCTGTTTTTT. Its translation is CASSPGQPGELFF.

This clone was seen only a few times. The rearrangement joins TRBV24-1 to TRBJ1-5; 8 positions match TRBD1. The germline V gene has CDR1 KGHDR and CDR2 SFDVKD. The CDR3 contains 15 residues. Unmatched junction bases numbered 3, after V lost 4 bases and J lost 2 bases. The CDR3: CATSEPGQGNQPQHF. Written as DNA, the CDR3 is TGTGCCACCAGTGAACCGGGACAGGGCAATCAGCCCCAGCATTTT.

This sequence joins TRBV19 and TRBJ1-2; TRBD1 matches at 7 bases. Germline trimming cut 3 bases from V and 6 bases from J; bases unmatched to any gene: 7. Germline V gene sequence: CDR1 LNHDA, CDR2 SQIVND (reference sequence). CDR3 length: 14 residues. The CDR3 loop reads CASSITSGGHGYTF. The CDR3 nucleotides read TGTGCCAGTAGTATCACATCAGGGGGGCATGGCTACACCTTC.

About this clone itself: The sample carries other DNA sequences with the same CDR3. The chain employs TRBV10-3 and TRBJ2-7; D ambiguous. The CDR3 has 12 amino acids. Germline lookup yields CDR1 ENHRY and CDR2 SYGVKD. Trimming took off 2 bases at V and 1 base at J, with 3 bases between the two ends. The CDR3 region has the DNA TGTGCCATCAGTGAGGGTTCCTACGAGCAGTACTTC. As protein: CAISEGSYEQYF.

The chain joins TRBV19 to TRBJ2-5, with D possibly being TRBD1 (6 bases). Between the trimmed V and J ends, which lost 8 bases and 5 bases, there was a span of 15 bases. The CDR3 loop spans 13 amino acids. Germline V gene data show CDR1 as LNHDA and CDR2 as SQIVND (reference sequence). CDR3 in DNA: TGTGCCAGTGCAGGTTTTCAGGGGGAGACCCAGTACTTC. This gives the protein CASAGFQGETQYF.

In this sample, this clone turned up a few times. The chain combines TRBV5-1 with TRBJ2-5; no reliable D call. V lost 2 bases, J lost 3 bases, and 11 bases lay in between. CDR1 and CDR2 from the germline V gene are SGHRS and YFSETQ. The CDR3 has 14 residues. CDR3 sequence (DNA): TGCGCCAGCAGCTTAGACGGTCGGGAAGAGACCCAGTACTTC. This sequence encodes CASSLDGREETQYF. Combining the CDR3 with reference TRBV5-1 and TRBJ2-5 gives the whole variable domain KAGVTQTPRYLIKTRGQQVTLSCSPISGHRSVSWYQQTPGQGLQFLFEYFSETQRNKGNFPGRFSGRQFSNSRSEMNVSTLELGDSALYLCASSLDGREETQYFGPGTRLLVL.

This chain connects TRBV9 to TRBJ2-5; TRBD2 matches 7 bases. The CDR3 is made up of 17 amino acids. CDR1 SGDLS and CDR2 YYNGEE come from the germline V gene. The trim removed 0 bases at V and 0 bases at J, leaving 8 bases unmatched. CDR3 in amino acids: CASSVGTSLADQETQYF. CDR3 sequence (DNA): TGTGCCAGCAGCGTAGGTACTTCCCTAGCGGACCAAGAGACCCAGTACTTC.

J is TRBJ2-3 and V is TRBV6-1, with 9 bases lining up with TRBD2. Germline CDR1 is MNHNS and CDR2 is SASEGT. V lost 1 base and J lost 2; bases outside the gene matches: 1. The CDR3 spans 15 residues. CDR3 in amino acids: CASSEVGLATDTQYF. CDR3 nucleotide sequence: TGTGCCAGCAGTGAAGTGGGACTAGCCACAGATACGCAGTATTTT.

The chain couples TRBV18 to TRBJ2-1; D remains unclear. The CDR3 sequence is 16 residues long. CDR1 and CDR2 from the germline V gene are KGHSH and LQKENI. Trimming took 0 bases from V and 2 from J, leaving 11 bases between them. The CDR3 DNA reads TGTGCCAGCTCACCACCCAGCACGAACGCCTACAATGAGCAGTTCTTC. Amino acids: CASSPPSTNAYNEQFF. Together with reference TRBV18 and TRBJ2-1, the CDR3 gives the full variable domain: NAGVMQNPRHLVRRRGQEARLRCSPMKGHSHVYWYRQLPEEGLKFMVYLQKENIIDESGMPKERFSAEFPKEGPSILRIQQVVRGDSAAYFCASSPPSTNAYNEQFFGPGTRLTVL.

This clone appeared once. The chain employs TRBV27 and TRBJ2-3, with a tentative D call TRBD2 (7 bases). V shed 2 bases and J shed 5 bases, with 14 bases lying between them. Germline V gene sequence: CDR1 MNHEY, CDR2 SMNVEV (reference sequence). The CDR3 sequence is 15 residues long. The CDR3 DNA sequence: TGTGCCAGCAGTTTAGGGGGGGGGCTTGGAGATACGCAGTATTTT. Protein: CASSLGGGLGDTQYF.

This clone was detected ten times or more. V is TRBV4-3 and J is TRBJ2-7; D is perhaps TRBD2 (5 bases). CDR3 length: 16 residues. Trimming stripped 0 bases from V and 3 bases from J, with 15 bases between. Germline V lookup: CDR1 LGHNA, CDR2 YSLEER. The CDR3 loop reads CASSQDRGGTGYEQYF. The DNA for the CDR3 is TGCGCCAGCAGCCAAGATCGGGGTGGCACGGGCTACGAGCAGTACTTC.

V gene TRBV5-4 combines with J gene TRBJ1-3; no clear D. Germline values: CDR1 SGHNT, CDR2 YYREEE (reference sequence). The V and J ends lost 1 base and 0 bases respectively, with 8 bases between them. The CDR3 extends over 15 amino acids. CDR3 DNA: TGTGCCAGCAGCTTGTACGAAGACTCTGGAAACACCATATATTTT. Translation: CASSLYEDSGNTIYF.

The sample holds one count of this clone. Here the CDR3 DNA reads TGTGCCAGCAGCCCTTGGGGATACAATGAGCAGTTCTTC. It specifies CASSPWGYNEQFF. The V gene is TRBV5-4, the J gene TRBJ2-1; D is unresolved. Trimming removed 4 bases at V and 4 bases at J, with 9 bases between. The CDR3 has 13 amino acids. Germline V CDR1 and CDR2: SGHNT, YYREEE (reference sequence).

The gene calls are TRBV28 and TRBJ2-7; TRBD1 might be the D (6 bases). The CDR3 is 13 residues long. The germline V gene has CDR1 MDHEN and CDR2 SYDVKM. V dropped 5 bases and J dropped 4 bases, with 12 bases sitting between them. In nucleotides, the CDR3 is TGTGCCAGCAGTCCCGACAGGCGATACGAGCAGTACTTC. Translation gives CASSPDRRYEQYF. Full variable domain (missing parts from reference TRBV28 and TRBJ2-7): DVKVTQSSRYLVKRTGEKVFLECVQDMDHENMFWYRQDPGLGLRLIYFSYDVKMKEKGDIPEGYSVSREKKERFSLILESASTNQTSMYLCASSPDRRYEQYFGPGTRLTVT.

The CDR3 bases are TGTGCCAGCAGCCCCAAGACAGATTCACCCCTCCACTTT. Its protein is CASSPKTDSPLHF. The chain uses TRBV3-1 (or the pseudogene TRBV3-2) and TRBJ1-6; a weak D match, TRBD1 (5 bases). CDR1 and CDR2 (germline): LGHDT, YNNKEL (reference sequence). The CDR3 extends over 13 amino acids. V lost 4 bases and J lost 8, with 9 bases in between.

The chain links TRBV28 to TRBJ2-7; the match to TRBD2 covers 11 bases. The CDR3 length is 15 residues. Germline values: CDR1 MDHEN, CDR2 SYDVKM. V shed 3 bases, J shed 6 bases, and the junction held 7 bases outside the gene matches. The DNA for the CDR3 is TGTGCCAGCAGTTTTCAACTAGCGGGAGTGGGCGAGCAGTACTTC. It yields the protein CASSFQLAGVGEQYF.

The rearrangement joins TRBV7-9 to TRBJ2-1; 8 bases match TRBD2. V was clipped by 5 bases and J by 8 bases; unmatched bases: 5. Germline CDR1 and CDR2: SEHNR and FQNEAQ (reference sequence). The CDR3 covers 13 residues. The CDR3 DNA reads as TGTGCCAGCAGCGTCCGGACTAGCCATGAGCAGTTCTTC. Its translation: CASSVRTSHEQFF.

The chain joins TRBV24-1 to TRBJ2-5, with TRBD1 identical over 7 bases. CDR1 and CDR2 from the germline V gene are KGHDR and SFDVKD. The CDR3 is 16 amino acids. The J segment lost 0 bases and the V segment lost 5 bases, leaving 8 bases of the junction unmatched. The DNA of the CDR3 is TGTGCCACCAGTGCCTTGACAGGGCCGTACCAAGAGACCCAGTACTTC. Its protein product is CATSALTGPYQETQYF.